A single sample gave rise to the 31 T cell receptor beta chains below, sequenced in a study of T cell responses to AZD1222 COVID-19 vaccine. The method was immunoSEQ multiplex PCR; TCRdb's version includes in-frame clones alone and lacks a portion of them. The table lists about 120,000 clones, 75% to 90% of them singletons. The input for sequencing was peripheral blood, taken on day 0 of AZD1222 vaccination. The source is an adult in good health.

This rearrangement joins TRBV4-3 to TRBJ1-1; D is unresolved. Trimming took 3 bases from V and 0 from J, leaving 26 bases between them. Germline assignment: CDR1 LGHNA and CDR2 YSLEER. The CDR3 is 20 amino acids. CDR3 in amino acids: CASSHHAQSRGALMNTEAFF. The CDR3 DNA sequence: TGCGCCAGCAGCCACCACGCCCAATCCCGGGGAGCTCTGATGAACACTGAAGCTTTCTTT.

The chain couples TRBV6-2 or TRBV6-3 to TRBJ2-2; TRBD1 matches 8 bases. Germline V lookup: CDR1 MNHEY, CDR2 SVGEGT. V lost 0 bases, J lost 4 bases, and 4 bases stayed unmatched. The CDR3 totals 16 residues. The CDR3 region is CASSYSGRGLTGELFF. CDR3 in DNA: TGTGCCAGCAGTTACTCGGGCAGGGGGCTCACCGGGGAGCTGTTTTTT.

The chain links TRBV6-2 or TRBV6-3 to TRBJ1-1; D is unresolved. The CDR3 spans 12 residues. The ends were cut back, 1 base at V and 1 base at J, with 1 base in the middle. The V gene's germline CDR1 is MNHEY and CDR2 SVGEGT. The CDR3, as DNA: TGTGCCAGCAGTTACTGGAACACTGAAGCTTTCTTT. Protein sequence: CASSYWNTEAFF.

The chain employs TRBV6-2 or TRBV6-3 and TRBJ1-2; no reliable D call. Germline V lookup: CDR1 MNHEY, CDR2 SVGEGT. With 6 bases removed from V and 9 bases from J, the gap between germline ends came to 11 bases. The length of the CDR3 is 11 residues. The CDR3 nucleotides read TGTGCCAGCAGCCTAGCGTCGCGCTACACCTTC. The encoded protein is CASSLASRYTF.

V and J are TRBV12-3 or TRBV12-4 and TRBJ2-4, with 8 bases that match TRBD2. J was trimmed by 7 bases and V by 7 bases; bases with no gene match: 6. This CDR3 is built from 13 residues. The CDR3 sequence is CASKMAGGNIQYF. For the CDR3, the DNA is TGTGCCAGCAAAATGGCGGGGGGTAACATTCAGTACTTC.

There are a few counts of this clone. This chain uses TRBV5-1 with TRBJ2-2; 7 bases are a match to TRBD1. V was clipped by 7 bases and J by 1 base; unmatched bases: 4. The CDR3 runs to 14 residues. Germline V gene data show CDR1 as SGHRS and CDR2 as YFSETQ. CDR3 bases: TGCGCCAGCGGCGACAGGGAGAACACCGGGGAGCTGTTTTTT. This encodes CASGDRENTGELFF.

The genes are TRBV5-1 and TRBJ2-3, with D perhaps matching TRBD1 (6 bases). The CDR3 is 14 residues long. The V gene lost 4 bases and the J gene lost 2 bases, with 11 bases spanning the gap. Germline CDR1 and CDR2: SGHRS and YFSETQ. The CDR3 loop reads CASSRGQTTDTQYF. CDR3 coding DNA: TGCGCCAGCAGCCGCGGACAGACCACAGATACGCAGTATTTT.

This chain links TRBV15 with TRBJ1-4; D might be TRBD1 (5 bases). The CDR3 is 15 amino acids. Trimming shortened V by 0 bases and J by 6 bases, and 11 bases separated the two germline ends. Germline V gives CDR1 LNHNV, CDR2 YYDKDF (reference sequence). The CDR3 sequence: CATSRDKGWDEKLFF. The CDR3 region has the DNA TGTGCCACCAGCAGAGATAAGGGGTGGGATGAAAAACTGTTTTTT.

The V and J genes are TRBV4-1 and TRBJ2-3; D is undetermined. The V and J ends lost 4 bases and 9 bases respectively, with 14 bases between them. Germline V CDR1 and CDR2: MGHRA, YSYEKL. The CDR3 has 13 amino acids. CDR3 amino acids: CASSLAPRETQYF. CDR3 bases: TGCGCCAGCAGCCTCGCCCCACGAGAAACGCAGTATTTT.

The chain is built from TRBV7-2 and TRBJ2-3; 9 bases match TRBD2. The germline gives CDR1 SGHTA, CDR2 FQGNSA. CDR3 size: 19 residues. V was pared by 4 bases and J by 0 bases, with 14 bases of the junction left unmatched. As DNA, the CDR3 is TGTGCCAGCAGCTCTCTAGGTAGCGGGGGAATAACTAGCACAGATACGCAGTATTTT. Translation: CASSSLGSGGITSTDTQYF.

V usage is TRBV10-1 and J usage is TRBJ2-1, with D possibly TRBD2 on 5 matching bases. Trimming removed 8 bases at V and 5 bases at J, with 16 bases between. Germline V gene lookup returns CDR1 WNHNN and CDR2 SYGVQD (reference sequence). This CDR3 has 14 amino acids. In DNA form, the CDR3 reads TGCGCCAGCTCCGGTGGAGGCCCGAACAATGAGCAGTTCTTC. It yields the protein CASSGGGPNNEQFF.

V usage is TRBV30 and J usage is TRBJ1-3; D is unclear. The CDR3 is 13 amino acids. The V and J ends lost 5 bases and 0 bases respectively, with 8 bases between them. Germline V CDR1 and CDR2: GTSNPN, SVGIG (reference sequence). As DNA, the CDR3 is TGTGCCTGGGGACGCAGCTCTGGAAACACCATATATTTT. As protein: CAWGRSSGNTIYF.

CDR3 amino acids: CASSWSRDSGYGYTF. The CDR3 nucleotides read TGTGCCAGCAGCTGGTCACGGGACAGTGGCTATGGCTACACCTTC. The genes are TRBV11-2 and TRBJ1-2, with 7 bases aligning to TRBD1. CDR3 length: 15 amino acids. Germline CDR1 is SGHAT and CDR2 is FQNNGV. J was trimmed by 4 bases and V by 4 bases; bases with no gene match: 9.

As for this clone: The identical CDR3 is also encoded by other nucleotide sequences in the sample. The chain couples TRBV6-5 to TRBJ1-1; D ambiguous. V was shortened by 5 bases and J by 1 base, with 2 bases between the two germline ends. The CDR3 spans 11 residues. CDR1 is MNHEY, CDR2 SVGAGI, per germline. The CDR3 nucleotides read TGTGCCAGCAGTCGGAACACTGAAGCTTTCTTT. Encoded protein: CASSRNTEAFF.

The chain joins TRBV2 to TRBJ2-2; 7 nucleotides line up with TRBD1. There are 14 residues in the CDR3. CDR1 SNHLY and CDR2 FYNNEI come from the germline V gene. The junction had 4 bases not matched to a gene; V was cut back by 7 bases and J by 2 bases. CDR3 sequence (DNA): TGTGCCAGCAAAGGGACAGTCAACACCGGGGAGCTGTTTTTT. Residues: CASKGTVNTGELFF.

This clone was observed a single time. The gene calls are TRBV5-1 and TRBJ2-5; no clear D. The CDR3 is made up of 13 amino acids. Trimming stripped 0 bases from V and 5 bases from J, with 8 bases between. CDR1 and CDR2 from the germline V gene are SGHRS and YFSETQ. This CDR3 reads CASSLVEWETQYF. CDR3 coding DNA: TGCGCCAGCAGCTTGGTCGAGTGGGAGACCCAGTACTTC. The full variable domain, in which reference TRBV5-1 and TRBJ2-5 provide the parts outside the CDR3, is KAGVTQTPRYLIKTRGQQVTLSCSPISGHRSVSWYQQTPGQGLQFLFEYFSETQRNKGNFPGRFSGRQFSNSRSEMNVSTLELGDSALYLCASSLVEWETQYFGPGTRLLVL.

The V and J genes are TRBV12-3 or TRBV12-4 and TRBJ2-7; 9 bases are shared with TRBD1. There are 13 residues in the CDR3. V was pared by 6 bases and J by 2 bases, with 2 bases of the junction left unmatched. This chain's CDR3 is CASRRQGAYEQYF. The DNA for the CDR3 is TGTGCCAGCAGGAGACAGGGGGCCTACGAGCAGTACTTC.

The CDR3, as DNA: TGTGCCAGTAGTTTCGGGCCACCGAACACTGAAGCTTTCTTT. It is translated as CASSFGPPNTEAFF. The chain joins TRBV19 to TRBJ1-1; D is unresolved. This CDR3 has 14 amino acids. The ends were cut back, 5 bases at V and 1 base at J, with 11 bases in the middle. Germline V gene data show CDR1 as LNHDA and CDR2 as SQIVND (reference sequence).

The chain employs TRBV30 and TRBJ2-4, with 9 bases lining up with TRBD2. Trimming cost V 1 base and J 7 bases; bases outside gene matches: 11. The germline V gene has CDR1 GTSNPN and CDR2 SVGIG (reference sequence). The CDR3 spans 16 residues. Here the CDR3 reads CAWSAGGAGGKNIQYF. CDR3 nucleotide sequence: TGTGCCTGGAGTGCTGGGGGCGCGGGGGGGAAGAACATTCAGTACTTC. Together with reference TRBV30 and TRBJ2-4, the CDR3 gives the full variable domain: SQTIHQWPATLVQPVGSPLSLECTVEGTSNPNLYWYRQAAGRGLQLLFYSVGIGQISSEVPQNLSASRPQDRQFILSSKKLLLSDSGFYLCAWSAGGAGGKNIQYFGAGTRLSVL.

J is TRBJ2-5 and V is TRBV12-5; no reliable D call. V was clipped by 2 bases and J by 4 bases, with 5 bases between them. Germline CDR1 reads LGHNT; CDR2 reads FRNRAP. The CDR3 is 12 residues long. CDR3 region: CASGLLGETQYF. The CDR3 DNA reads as TGTGCTAGTGGTTTGTTGGGAGAGACCCAGTACTTC.

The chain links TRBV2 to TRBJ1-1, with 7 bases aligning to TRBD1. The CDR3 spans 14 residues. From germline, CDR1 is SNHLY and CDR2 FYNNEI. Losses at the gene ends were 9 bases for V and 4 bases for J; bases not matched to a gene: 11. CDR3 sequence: CASLLAGGGTEAFF. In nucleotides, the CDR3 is TGTGCCAGTCTGCTTGCAGGGGGGGGCACTGAAGCTTTCTTT.

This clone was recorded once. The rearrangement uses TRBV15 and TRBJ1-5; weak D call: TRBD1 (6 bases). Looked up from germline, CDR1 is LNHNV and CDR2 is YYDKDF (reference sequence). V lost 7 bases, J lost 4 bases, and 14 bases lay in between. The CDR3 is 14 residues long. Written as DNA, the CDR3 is TGTGCCACCAACCGAGGAGGGGGAAATCAGCCCCAGCATTTT. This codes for CATNRGGGNQPQHF.

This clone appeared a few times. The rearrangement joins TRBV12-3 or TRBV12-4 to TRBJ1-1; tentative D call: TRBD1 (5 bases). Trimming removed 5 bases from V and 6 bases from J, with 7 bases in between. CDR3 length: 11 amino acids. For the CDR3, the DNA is TGTGCCAGCAGTAGGGGAGCTGAAGCTTTCTTT. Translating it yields CASSRGAEAFF.

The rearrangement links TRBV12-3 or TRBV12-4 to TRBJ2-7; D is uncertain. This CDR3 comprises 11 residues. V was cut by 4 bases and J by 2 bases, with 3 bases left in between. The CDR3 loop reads CASSSPYEQYF. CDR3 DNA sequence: TGTGCCAGCAGTTCGCCCTACGAGCAGTACTTC.

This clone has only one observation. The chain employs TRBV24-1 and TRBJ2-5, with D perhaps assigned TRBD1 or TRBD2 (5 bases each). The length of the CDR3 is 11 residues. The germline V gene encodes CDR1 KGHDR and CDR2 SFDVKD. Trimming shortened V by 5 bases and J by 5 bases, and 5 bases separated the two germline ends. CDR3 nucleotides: TGTGCCACCAGTGGGGGGGAGACCCAGTACTTC. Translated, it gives CATSGGETQYF.

The CDR3 DNA reads as TGTGCCAGCAGTCCCTTCCCGGGGGCGCTTACTGAAGCTTTCTTT. Protein sequence: CASSPFPGALTEAFF. The chain uses TRBV25-1 and TRBJ1-1, with D possibly TRBD1 on 6 matching bases. With 5 bases removed from V and 5 bases from J, the gap between germline ends came to 18 bases. Germline V CDR1 and CDR2: MGHDK, SYGVNS. This CDR3 spans 15 amino acids.

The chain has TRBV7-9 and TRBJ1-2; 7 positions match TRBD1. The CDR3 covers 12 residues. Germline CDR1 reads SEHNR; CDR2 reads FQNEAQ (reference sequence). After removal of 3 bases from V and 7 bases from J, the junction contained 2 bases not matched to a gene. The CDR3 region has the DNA TGTGCCAGCAGCTTCGAGGGGGCTGGCTACACCTTC. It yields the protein CASSFEGAGYTF.

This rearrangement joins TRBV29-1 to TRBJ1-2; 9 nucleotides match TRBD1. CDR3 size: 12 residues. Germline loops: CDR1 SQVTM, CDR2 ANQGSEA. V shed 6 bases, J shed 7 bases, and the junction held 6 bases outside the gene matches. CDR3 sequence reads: CSVNRGRGGYTF. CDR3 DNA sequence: TGCAGCGTCAACAGGGGGCGCGGTGGCTACACCTTC.

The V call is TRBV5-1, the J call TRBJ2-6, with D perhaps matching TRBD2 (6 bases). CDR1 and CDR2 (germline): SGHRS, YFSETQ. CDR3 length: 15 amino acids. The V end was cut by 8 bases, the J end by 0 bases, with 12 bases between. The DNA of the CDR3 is TGCGCCAGTCACCGGGGGTCCTCTGGGGCCAACGTCCTGACTTTC. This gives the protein CASHRGSSGANVLTF. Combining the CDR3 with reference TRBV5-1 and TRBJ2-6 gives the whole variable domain KAGVTQTPRYLIKTRGQQVTLSCSPISGHRSVSWYQQTPGQGLQFLFEYFSETQRNKGNFPGRFSGRQFSNSRSEMNVSTLELGDSALYLCASHRGSSGANVLTFGAGSRLTVL.

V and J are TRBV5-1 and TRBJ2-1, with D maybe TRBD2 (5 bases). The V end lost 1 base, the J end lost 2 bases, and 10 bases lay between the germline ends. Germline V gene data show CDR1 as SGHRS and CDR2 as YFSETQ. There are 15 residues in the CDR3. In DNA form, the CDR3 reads TGCGCCAGCAGCTTGAATAAGCGGACCTACAATGAGCAGTTCTTC. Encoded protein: CASSLNKRTYNEQFF.

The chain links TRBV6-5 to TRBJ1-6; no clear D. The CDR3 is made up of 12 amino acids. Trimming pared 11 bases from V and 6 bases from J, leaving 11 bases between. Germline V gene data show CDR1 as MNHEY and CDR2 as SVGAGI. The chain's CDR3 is CAARAANSPLHF. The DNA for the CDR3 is TGTGCCGCAAGGGCAGCTAATTCACCCCTCCACTTT.